This TCR beta chain derives from a study of blood T cell repertoires in COVID-19. About the research overall: Researchers got acute and convalescent COVID-19 samples from the United States, Italy and Spain.

Original analysis: The assay estimated nucleated cells by amplifying reference gene primers. Assay used: immunoSEQ multiplex PCR; TCRdb lists only in-frame clones, some missing. That table is the source of V, J and clone size, and D and trimming were worked out from the DNA. The sample holds fewer than 350,000 clones, roughly 87% seen once. Germline V lookup: CDR1 KGHDR, CDR2 SFDVKD. The V gene end was trimmed by 3 bases and the J gene end by 5 bases; junction bases not matched to a gene: 13. The CDR3 is 17 residues long. The chain uses TRBV24-1 and TRBJ2-5, with TRBD2 matching over 8 bases. The source of this sequence is a man younger than 30 with active or convalescent COVID-19. The sample comprised peripheral blood. CDR3 region: CATSDGVGGGLTETQYF. The CDR3 DNA reads TGTGCCACCAGTGATGGGGTGGGCGGGGGGCTGACGGAGACCCAGTACTTC.